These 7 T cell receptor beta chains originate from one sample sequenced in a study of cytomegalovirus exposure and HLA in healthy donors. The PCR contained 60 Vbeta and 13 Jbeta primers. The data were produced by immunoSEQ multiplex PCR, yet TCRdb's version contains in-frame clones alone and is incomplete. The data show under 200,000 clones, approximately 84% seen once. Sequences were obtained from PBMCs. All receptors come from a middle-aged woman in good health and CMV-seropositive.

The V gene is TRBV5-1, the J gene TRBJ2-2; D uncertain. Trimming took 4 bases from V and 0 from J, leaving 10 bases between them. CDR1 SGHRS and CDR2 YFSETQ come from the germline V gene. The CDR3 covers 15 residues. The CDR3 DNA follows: TGCGCCAGCAGCCCAACTACCCCGAACACCGGGGAGCTGTTTTTT. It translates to CASSPTTPNTGELFF.

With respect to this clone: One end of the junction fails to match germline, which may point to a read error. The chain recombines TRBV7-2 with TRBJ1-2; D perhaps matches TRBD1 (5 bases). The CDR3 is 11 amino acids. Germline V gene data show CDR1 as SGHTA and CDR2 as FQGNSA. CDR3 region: CASSLALTATF. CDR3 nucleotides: TGTGCCAGCAGCCTAGCTTTGACAGCCACCTTC.

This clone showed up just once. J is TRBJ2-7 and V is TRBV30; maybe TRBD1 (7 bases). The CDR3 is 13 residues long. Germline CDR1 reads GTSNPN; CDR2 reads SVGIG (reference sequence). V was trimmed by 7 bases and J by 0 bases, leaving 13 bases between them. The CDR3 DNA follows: TGTGCCTCCGCGGGACAGAGCTCCTACGAGCAGTACTTC. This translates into CASAGQSSYEQYF.

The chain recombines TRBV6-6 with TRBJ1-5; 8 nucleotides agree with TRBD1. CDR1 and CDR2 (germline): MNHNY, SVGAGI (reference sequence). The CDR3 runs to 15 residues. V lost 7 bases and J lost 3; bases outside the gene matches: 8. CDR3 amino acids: CASNPAQGDNQPQHF. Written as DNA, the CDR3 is TGTGCCAGCAACCCGGCACAGGGGGACAATCAGCCCCAGCATTTT.

The CDR3 is CASSLGGTVPNSPLHF. DNA of the CDR3: TGTGCCAGCAGCTTAGGGGGGACAGTCCCTAATTCACCCCTCCACTTT. The V call is TRBV11-2, the J call TRBJ1-6; TRBD1 matches 7 bases. V lost 1 base, J lost 6 bases, and 6 bases stayed unmatched. Germline assignment: CDR1 SGHAT and CDR2 FQNNGV. The CDR3 length is 16 residues.

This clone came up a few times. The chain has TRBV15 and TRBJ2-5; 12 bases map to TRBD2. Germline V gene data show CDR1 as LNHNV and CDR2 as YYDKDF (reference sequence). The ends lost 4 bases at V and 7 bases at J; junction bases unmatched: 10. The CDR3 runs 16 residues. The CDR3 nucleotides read TGTGCCACCAGCACCGAACTAGCGGGGGGCCTTCGGACCCAGTACTTC. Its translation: CATSTELAGGLRTQYF.

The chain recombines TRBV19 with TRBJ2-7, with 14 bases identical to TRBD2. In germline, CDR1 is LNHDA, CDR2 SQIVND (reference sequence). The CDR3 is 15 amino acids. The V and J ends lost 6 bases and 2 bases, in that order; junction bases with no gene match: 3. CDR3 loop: CASSPTSGGAYEQYF. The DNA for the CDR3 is TGTGCCAGTAGCCCGACTAGCGGGGGGGCCTACGAGCAGTACTTC. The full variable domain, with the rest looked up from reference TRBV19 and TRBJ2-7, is DGGITQSPKYLFRKEGQNVTLSCEQNLNHDAMYWYRQDPGQGLRLIYYSQIVNDFQKGDIAEGYSVSREKKESFPLTVTSAQKNPTAFYLCASSPTSGGAYEQYFGPGTRLTVT.